This T cell receptor beta chain was identified during a study of blood T cell repertoires in COVID-19. The CDR3 runs 12 residues. V lost 2 bases and J lost 5, with 9 bases in between. In germline, CDR1 is GTSNPN, CDR2 SVGIG (reference sequence). Clones were sequenced by immunoSEQ multiplex PCR, and TCRdb holds only the in-frame ones, with some missing. The sample gives tens of thousands of clones, approximately 84% of which show up once; 3.2% is in the top ten. This clonotype originated in a man aged 40-50 years with acute or convalescent COVID-19. The sequencing sample was made of peripheral blood. V usage is TRBV30 and J usage is TRBJ2-5; no clear D gene. CDR3 loop: CAWSTVRETQYF. The CDR3 region has the DNA TGTGCCTGGAGTACAGTTCGGGAGACCCAGTACTTC.